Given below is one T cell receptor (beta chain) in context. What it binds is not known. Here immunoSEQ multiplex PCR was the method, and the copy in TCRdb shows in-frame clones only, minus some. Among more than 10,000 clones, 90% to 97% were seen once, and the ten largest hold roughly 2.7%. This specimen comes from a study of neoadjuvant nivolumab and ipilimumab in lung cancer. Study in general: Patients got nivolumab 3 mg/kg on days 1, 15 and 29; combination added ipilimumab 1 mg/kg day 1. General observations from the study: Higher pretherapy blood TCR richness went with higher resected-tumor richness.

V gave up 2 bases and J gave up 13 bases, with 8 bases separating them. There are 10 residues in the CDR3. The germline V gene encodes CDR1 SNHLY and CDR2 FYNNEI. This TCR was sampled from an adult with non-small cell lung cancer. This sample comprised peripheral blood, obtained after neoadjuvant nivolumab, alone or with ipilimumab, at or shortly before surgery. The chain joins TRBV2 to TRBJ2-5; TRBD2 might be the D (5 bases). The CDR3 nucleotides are TGTGCCAGCAGTGAATTAGGGAGGTACTTC. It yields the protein CASSELGRYF.